This T cell receptor beta chain was retrieved from a study of blood T cell repertoires in COVID-19. Some clones are missing from TCRdb's copy, which holds only in-frame ones; the method was immunoSEQ multiplex PCR. The data contain approximately 240,000 clones, approximately 84% of them singletons. The V end lost 2 bases, the J end lost 5 bases, and 9 bases lay between the germline ends. CDR3 length: 13 amino acids. Per the germline V gene, CDR1 is PRHDT and CDR2 is FYEKMQ (reference sequence). The sequenced sample consisted of peripheral blood. This TCR was recovered from a man in his fifties with acute or convalescent COVID-19. The chain employs TRBV13 and TRBJ1-1; maybe TRBD1 (6 bases). CDR3 DNA sequence: TGTGCCAGCAGCTTACCAGGGGATACTGAAGCTTTCTTT. Protein sequence: CASSLPGDTEAFF.